This TCR beta chain was sequenced in a study of shared clonotypes between healthy human individuals. V gave up 2 bases and J gave up 4 bases, with 9 bases separating them. This CDR3 spans 13 amino acids. In germline, CDR1 is SGDLS, CDR2 YYNGEE. The table came from immunoSEQ multiplex PCR; TCRdb's copy has only in-frame clones and leaves some out. The sample contains approximately 2,300,000 clones, less than 95% of which appear only once. The sequencing input was naive CD4+ T cells from PBMCs. Subset described: CD45RA+ positively selected. The receptor's source is a young man in good health. Some clones in this sample may be carry-over from other donors' samples. This rearrangement joins TRBV9 to TRBJ1-1; D unclear. Here the CDR3 DNA reads TGTGCCAGCAGCGTGGGGAGGGCCACTGAAGCTTTCTTT. Translated: CASSVGRATEAFF. The full variable domain, its missing parts supplied by reference TRBV9 and TRBJ1-1, is DSGVTQTPKHLITATGQRVTLRCSPRSGDLSVYWYQQSLDQGLQFLIQYYNGEERAKGNILERFSAQQFPDLHSELNLSSLELGDSALYFCASSVGRATEAFFGQGTRLTVV.